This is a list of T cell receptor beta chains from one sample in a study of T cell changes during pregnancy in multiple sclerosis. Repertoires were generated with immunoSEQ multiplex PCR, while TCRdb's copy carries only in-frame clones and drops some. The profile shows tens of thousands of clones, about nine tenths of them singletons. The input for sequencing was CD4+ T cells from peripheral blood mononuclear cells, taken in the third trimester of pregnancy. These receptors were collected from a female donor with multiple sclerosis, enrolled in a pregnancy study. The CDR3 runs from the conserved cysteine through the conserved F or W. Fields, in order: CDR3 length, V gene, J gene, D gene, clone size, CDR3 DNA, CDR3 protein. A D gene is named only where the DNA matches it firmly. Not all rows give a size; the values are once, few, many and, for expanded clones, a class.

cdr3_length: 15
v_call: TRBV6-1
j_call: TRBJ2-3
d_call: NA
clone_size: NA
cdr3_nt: TGTGCCAGCAGGGACTTCGACCGAAGCACAGATACGCAGTATTTT
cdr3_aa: CASRDFDRSTDTQYF

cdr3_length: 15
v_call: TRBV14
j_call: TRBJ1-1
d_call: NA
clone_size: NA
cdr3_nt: TGTGCCAGCAGCCAAGTGTCCGTAATGAACACTGAAGCTTTCTTT
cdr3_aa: CASSQVSVMNTEAFF

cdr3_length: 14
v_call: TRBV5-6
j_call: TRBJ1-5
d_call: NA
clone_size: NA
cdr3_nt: TGTGCCAGCAGCCTCCAGGGGATTTTACAGCCCCAGCATTTT
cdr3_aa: CASSLQGILQPQHF

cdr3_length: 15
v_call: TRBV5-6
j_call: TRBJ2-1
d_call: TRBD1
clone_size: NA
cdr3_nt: TGTGCCAGCAGCCGGGGACAGCACCCATACAATGAGCAGTTCTTC
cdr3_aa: CASSRGQHPYNEQFF

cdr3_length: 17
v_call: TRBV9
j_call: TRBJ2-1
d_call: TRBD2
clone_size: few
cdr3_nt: TGTGCCAGCAGCGTAGGTAGCGGGGGGGCCTCCTACAATGAGCAGTTCTTC
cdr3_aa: CASSVGSGGASYNEQFF

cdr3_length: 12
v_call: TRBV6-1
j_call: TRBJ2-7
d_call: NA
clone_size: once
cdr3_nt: TGTGCCATAAATGAGGGTCGTGACGAGCAGTACTTC
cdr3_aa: CAINEGRDEQYF

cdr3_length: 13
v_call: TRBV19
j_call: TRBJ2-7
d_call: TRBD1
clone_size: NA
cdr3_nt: TGTGCCAGTAGTACGGACAGGGGATACGAGCAGTACTTC
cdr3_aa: CASSTDRGYEQYF

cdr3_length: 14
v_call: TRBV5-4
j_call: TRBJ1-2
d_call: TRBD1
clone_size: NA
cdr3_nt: TGTGCCAGCAGCTGGGACAGGGGCGACTATGGCTACACCTTC
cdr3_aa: CASSWDRGDYGYTF

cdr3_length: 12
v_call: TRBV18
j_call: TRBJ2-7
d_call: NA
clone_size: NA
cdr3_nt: TGTGCCAGCTCAGGAGATAGCGGCGAGCAGTACTTC
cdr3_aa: CASSGDSGEQYF

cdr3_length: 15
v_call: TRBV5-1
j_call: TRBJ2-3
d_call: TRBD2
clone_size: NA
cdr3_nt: TGCGCCAGCAGCTTGTCAGCGGGGGGGCCGGATACGCAGTATTTT
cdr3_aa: CASSLSAGGPDTQYF

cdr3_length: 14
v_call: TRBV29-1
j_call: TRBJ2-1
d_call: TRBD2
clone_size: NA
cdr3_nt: TGCAGCGTTGAACGGACTAGCTCCTACAATGAGCAGTTCTTC
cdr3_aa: CSVERTSSYNEQFF

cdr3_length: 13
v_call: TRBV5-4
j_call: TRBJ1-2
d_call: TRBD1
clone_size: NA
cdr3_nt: TGTGCCAGCAGCCTGGACAGGGTCTATGGCTACACCTTC
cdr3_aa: CASSLDRVYGYTF

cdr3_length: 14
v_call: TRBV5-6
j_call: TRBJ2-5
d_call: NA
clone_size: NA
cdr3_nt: TGTGCCAGCAGCTTGCCGGTCCTGGTAGAGACCCAGTACTTC
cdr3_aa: CASSLPVLVETQYF

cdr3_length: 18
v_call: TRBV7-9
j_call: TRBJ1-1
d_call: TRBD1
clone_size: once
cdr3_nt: TGTGCCAGCAGGTCCGGGACAGGGGCCCTCGGAGGGGCCACTGAAGCTTTCTTT
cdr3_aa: CASRSGTGALGGATEAFF

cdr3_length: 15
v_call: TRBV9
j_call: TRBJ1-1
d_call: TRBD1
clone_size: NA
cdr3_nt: TGTGCCAGCAGCCAGAAGGCGACAGGGGGCACTGAAGCTTTCTTT
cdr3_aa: CASSQKATGGTEAFF

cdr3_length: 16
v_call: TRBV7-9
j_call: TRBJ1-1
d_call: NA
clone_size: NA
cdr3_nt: TGTGCCAGCAGCCCAAGCCACAAGACAGGGAACACTGAAGCTTTCTTT
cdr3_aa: CASSPSHKTGNTEAFF

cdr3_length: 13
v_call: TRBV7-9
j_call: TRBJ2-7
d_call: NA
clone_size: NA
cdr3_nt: TGTGCCAGCAGCTTAGCCGGCATAGGGGCGGCCCACTTC
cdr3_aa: CASSLAGIGAAHF

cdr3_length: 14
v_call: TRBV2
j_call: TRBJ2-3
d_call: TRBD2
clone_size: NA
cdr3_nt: TGTGCCAGCAGTGGGCTAGCGGGGGGTCCCGAGGCGTATTTT
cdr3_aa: CASSGLAGGPEAYF

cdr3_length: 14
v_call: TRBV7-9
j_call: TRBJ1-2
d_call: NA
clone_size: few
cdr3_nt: TGTGCCAGCAGCTTTGTTAGGCAGGGGCATGGCTACACCTTC
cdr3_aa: CASSFVRQGHGYTF

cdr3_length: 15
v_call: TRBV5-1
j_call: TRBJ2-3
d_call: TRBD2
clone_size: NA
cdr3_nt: TGCGCCAGCAGCCGGGATAGCGGGGAAACAGATACGCAGTATTTT
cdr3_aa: CASSRDSGETDTQYF

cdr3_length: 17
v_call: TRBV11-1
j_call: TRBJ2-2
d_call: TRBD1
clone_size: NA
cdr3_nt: TGTGCCAGCAGCTTAGCCTCCGGGACAGCCCACACCGGGGAGCTGTTTTTT
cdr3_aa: CASSLASGTAHTGELFF

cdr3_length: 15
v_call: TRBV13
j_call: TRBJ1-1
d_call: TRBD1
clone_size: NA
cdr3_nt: TGTGCCAGCAGCTTAGGCCCGACAGGGGAAACTGAAGCTTTCTTT
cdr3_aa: CASSLGPTGETEAFF

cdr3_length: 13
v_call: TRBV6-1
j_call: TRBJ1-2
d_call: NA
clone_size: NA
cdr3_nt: TGTGCCAGCAGTGAAGTAGGGGACTATGGCTACACCTTC
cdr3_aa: CASSEVGDYGYTF

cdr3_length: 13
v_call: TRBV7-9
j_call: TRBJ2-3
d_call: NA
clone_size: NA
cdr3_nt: TGTGCCAGCAGCCAGCCCGGGACAGATACGCAGTATTTT
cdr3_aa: CASSQPGTDTQYF

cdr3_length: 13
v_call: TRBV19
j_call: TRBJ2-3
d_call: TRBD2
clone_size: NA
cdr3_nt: TGTGCCAGTCTAGCGGGGGAAACAGATACGCAGTATTTT
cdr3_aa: CASLAGETDTQYF

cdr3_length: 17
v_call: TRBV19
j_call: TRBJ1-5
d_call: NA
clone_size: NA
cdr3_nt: TGTGTCAGTAGTCTATTCGAGGCCGCCAGGGCCAATCAGCCCCAGCATTTT
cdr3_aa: CVSSLFEAARANQPQHF

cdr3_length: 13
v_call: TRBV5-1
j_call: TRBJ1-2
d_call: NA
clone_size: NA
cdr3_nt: TGCGCCAGCAGCTTGTCCCAGGCCTATGGCTACACCTTC
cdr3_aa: CASSLSQAYGYTF

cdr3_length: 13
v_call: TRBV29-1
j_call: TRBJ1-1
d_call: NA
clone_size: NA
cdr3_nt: TGCAGCGTTATGGGGAGAATGAACACTGAAGCTTTCTTT
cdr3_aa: CSVMGRMNTEAFF

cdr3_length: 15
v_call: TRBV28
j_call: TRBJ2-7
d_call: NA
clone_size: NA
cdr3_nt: TGTGCCAGCAGTTTAAGACGCCTTGAAGGGGACGAGCAGTACTTC
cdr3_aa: CASSLRRLEGDEQYF

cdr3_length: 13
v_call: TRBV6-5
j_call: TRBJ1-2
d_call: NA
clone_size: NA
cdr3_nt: TGTGCCAGCAGTAGGGACTCCCGCTATGGCTACACCTTC
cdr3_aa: CASSRDSRYGYTF

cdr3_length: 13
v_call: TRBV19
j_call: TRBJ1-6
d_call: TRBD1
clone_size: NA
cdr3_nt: TGTGCCAGCAAGGGGGCTGGTCATTCACCCCTCCACTTT
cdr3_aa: CASKGAGHSPLHF

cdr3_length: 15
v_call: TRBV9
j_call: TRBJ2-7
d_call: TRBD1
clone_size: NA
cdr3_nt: TGTGCCAGCAGCGGAGGGTTATCAGGGGGCCGCGAGCAGTACTTC
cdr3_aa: CASSGGLSGGREQYF

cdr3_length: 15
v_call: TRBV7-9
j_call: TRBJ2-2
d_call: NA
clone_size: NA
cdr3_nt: TGTGCCAGCAGCTCCCGGACAGCTAACACCGGGGAGCTGTTTTTT
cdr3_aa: CASSSRTANTGELFF

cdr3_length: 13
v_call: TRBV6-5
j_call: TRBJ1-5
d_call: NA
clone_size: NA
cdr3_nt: TGTGCCAGCAGTTACCGAGATCGAGAGCCCCAGCATTTT
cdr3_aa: CASSYRDREPQHF

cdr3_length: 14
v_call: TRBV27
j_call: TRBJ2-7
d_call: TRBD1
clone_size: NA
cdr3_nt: TGTGCCAGCAGATCCGGGACAGGGCGGGTCGAGCAGTACTTC
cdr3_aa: CASRSGTGRVEQYF

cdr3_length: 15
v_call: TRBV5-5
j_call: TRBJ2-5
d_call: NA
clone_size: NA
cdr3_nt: TGTGCCAGCAGCTGGGGAGGTAGGGGCGCGGAGACCCAGTACTTC
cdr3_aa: CASSWGGRGAETQYF

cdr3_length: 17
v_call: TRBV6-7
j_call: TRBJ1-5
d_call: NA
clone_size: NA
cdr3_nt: TGTGCCAGCAGTTACGGCGGGCCCCGGAGGGGCAATCAGCCCCAGCATTTT
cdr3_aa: CASSYGGPRRGNQPQHF

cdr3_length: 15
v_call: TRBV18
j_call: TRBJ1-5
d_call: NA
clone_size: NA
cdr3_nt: TGTGCCAGCTCACCGCTCTCTAATAGCAATCAGCCCCAGCATTTT
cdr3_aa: CASSPLSNSNQPQHF

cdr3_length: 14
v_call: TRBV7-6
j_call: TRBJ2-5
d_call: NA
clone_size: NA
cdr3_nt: TGTGCCAGCTCTATGAACAGGGGACTAGAGACCCAGTACTTC
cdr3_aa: CASSMNRGLETQYF

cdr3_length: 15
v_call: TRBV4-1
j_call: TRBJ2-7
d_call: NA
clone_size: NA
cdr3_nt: TGCGCCAGCAGCCAAGACGCAGCGGCACCCTACGAGCAGTACTTC
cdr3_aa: CASSQDAAAPYEQYF

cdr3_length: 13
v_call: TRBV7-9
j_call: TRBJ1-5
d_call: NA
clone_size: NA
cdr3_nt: TGTGCCAGCAGCTCGACATCGAGTCAGCCCCAGCATTTT
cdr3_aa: CASSSTSSQPQHF

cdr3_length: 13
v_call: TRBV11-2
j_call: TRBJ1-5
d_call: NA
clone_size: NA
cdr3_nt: TGTGCCAGCAGCTTAGATCTATTGCAGCCCCAGCATTTT
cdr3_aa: CASSLDLLQPQHF

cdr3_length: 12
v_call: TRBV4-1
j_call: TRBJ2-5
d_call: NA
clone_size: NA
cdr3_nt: TGCGCCAGCAGCCCAAGCACGGAGACCCAGTACTTC
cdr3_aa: CASSPSTETQYF

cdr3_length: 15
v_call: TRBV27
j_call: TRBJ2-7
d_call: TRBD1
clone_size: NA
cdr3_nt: TGTGCCAGCAGTTTGAGCCCGGGACAGCGCGGCGAGCAGTACTTC
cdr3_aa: CASSLSPGQRGEQYF

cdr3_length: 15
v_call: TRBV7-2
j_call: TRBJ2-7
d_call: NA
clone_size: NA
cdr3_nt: TGTGCCAGCAGACGAGTCCCGGCAGGTTCCTACGAGCAGTACTTC
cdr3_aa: CASRRVPAGSYEQYF

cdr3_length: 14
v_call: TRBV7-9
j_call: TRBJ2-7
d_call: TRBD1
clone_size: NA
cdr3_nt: TGTGCCAGCAGCACAGCGGACAGGGTTTACGAGCAGTACTTC
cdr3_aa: CASSTADRVYEQYF

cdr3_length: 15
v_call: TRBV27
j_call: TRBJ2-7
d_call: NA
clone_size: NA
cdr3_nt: TGTGCCAGCAGTTCTCTCGAGGGCCGGGCCGTGGAGCAGTACTTC
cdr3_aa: CASSSLEGRAVEQYF

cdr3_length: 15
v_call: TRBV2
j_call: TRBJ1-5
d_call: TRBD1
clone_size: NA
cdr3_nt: TGTGCCAGCAGGCGTACAGGGGGACGGCGGGAGAACCAGCATTTT
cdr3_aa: CASRRTGGRRENQHF

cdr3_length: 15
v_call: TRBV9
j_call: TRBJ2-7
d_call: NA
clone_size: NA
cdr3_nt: TGTGCCAGCAGCCCAGGGGACCGAAACACCTACGAGCAGTACTTC
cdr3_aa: CASSPGDRNTYEQYF

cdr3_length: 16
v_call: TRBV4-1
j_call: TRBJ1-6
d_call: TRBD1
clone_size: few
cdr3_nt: TGCGCCAGCAGCCAACTCCGGGACAGGTATAATTCACCCCTCCACTTT
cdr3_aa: CASSQLRDRYNSPLHF